The present TCR beta chain was sequenced within a study of CD4+ T cells in melanoma (dated 2022 in TCRdb). In terms of the full investigation: Neoantigen-specific CD4+ T cells in human melanoma were investigated in the study.

Trimming leaves V shorter by 7 bases and J shorter by 7 bases, with the junction holding 16 bases beyond the gene matches. The CDR3 spans 15 residues, from the cysteine through the phenylalanine. Kept here is only the CDR3 DNA, which spans 45 bases and is read in frame from base 1. Reading the germline V gene gives CDR1 SQVTM and CDR2 ANQGSEA. Library prep was done by the immunoSEQ multiplex PCR assay. TCRdb limited this immuneACCESS table to in-frame rearrangements with V and J called. A share of clones is missing; checked studies link under half to unresolved V genes, and the rest is unexplained. In this sample the table shows roughly 140,000 clones, around 90% of which occur a single time. The ten largest make up 1.5% to 1.9% of the sample. The donors were people with melanoma. Comment on this clone: Which antigen it targets is not known. Qualities for individual bases were not recorded, and no much larger clone is one base off.

Summary of the overall study and its limitations: Neoantigen-specific CD4+ T cells in melanoma were reported to have a range of differentiation states. The report described a correlation between neoantigen-specific CD4+ T cells and the function of CD8+ T cells, macrophages and B cells.

The rearranged chain carries TRBV29-1 and TRBJ2-7; TRBD1 agrees with 10 junctional bases. The sequence was obtained from a human donor with melanoma. DNA sequence: TGCAGCGCCGTGCGGGGGACAGGGGTCTCGCGGGAGCAGTACTTC. Translated, this is CSAVRGTGVSREQYF.